Listed below are T cell receptor beta chains from one sample, sequenced in a study of T cell responses to AZD1222 COVID-19 vaccine. The table came from immunoSEQ multiplex PCR; TCRdb's copy has only in-frame clones and leaves some out. The sample shows tens of thousands of clones, about 90% of them seen only once. Source: peripheral blood, taken on day 0 of AZD1222 vaccination. The receptor source for this set is an adult in good health. Each CDR3 is given with its conserved first and last residue. A D gene is named only where the DNA matches it firmly. Clone sizes are given selectively: once, few, many, or a class where the clone is expanded.

D gene: -; J gene: TRBJ2-7; V gene: TRBV3-1/TRBV3-2; clone size: -; CDR3 DNA: TGTGCCAGCAGCCAATCGGGATCAGACGAGCAGTACTTC; CDR3 protein: CASSQSGSDEQYF
D gene: TRBD1; J gene: TRBJ2-2; V gene: TRBV7-3; clone size: -; CDR3 DNA: TGTGCCAGCAGCTTAACGGGGAGACAGGGGCTGGGGACCGGGGAGCTGTTTTTT; CDR3 protein: CASSLTGRQGLGTGELFF
D gene: -; J gene: TRBJ2-2; V gene: TRBV19; clone size: -; CDR3 DNA: TGTGCCAGCGGGGGGCACCGGGAGCTGTTTTTT; CDR3 protein: CASGGHRELFF
D gene: -; J gene: TRBJ2-1; V gene: TRBV20-1; clone size: -; CDR3 DNA: TGCAGTGCCAGTGACAGGACCTACAATGAGCAGTTCTTC; CDR3 protein: CSASDRTYNEQFF
D gene: -; J gene: TRBJ2-7; V gene: TRBV6-5; clone size: -; CDR3 DNA: TGTGCCAGCAGTATGACGGGGGATTACTCCTACGAGCAGTACTTC; CDR3 protein: CASSMTGDYSYEQYF
D gene: -; J gene: TRBJ1-1; V gene: TRBV10-1; clone size: -; CDR3 DNA: TGCGCCAGCAGTGAGTCGCTGAACACTGAAGCTTTCTTT; CDR3 protein: CASSESLNTEAFF
D gene: TRBD1; J gene: TRBJ1-4; V gene: TRBV2; clone size: -; CDR3 DNA: TGTGCCAGCAGTGAAGCGCTTCCGGGCAGGGGGCCTGAAAAACTGTTTTTT; CDR3 protein: CASSEALPGRGPEKLFF
D gene: TRBD1; J gene: TRBJ1-3; V gene: TRBV7-3; clone size: -; CDR3 DNA: TGTGCCAGCAGCTTAACGGGGGACAGGGGAGGAAACACCATATATTTT; CDR3 protein: CASSLTGDRGGNTIYF
D gene: TRBD2; J gene: TRBJ2-6; V gene: TRBV5-4; clone size: -; CDR3 DNA: TGTGCCAGCAGCCCGGGGGGGACAGGGGCCAACGTCCTGACTTTC; CDR3 protein: CASSPGGTGANVLTF
D gene: -; J gene: TRBJ2-1; V gene: TRBV28; clone size: -; CDR3 DNA: TGTGCCAGCAGCTTGGGGTGGGCTGAGCAGTTCTTC; CDR3 protein: CASSLGWAEQFF
D gene: TRBD1; J gene: TRBJ2-1; V gene: TRBV5-6; clone size: -; CDR3 DNA: TGTGCCAGCAGCTTCTACGGGACAGAATACAATGAGCAGTTCTTC; CDR3 protein: CASSFYGTEYNEQFF
D gene: -; J gene: TRBJ1-5; V gene: TRBV5-6; clone size: -; CDR3 DNA: TGTGCCAGCAGCTGGGGGGTCGACCAGCCCCAGCATTTT; CDR3 protein: CASSWGVDQPQHF
D gene: -; J gene: TRBJ1-2; V gene: TRBV3-1/TRBV3-2; clone size: once; CDR3 DNA: TGTGCCAGCAGCCGAGCGGTAGGGGTAGACTATGGCTACACCTTC; CDR3 protein: CASSRAVGVDYGYTF
D gene: TRBD1; J gene: TRBJ1-2; V gene: TRBV29-1; clone size: -; CDR3 DNA: TGCAGCGTTGAAAGGACAGGGGGAGGCTATGGCTACACCTTC; CDR3 protein: CSVERTGGGYGYTF
D gene: -; J gene: TRBJ2-2; V gene: TRBV18; clone size: -; CDR3 DNA: TGTGCCAGCTCACCCATGGGAAACTCCGCGAACACCGGGGAGCTGTTTTTT; CDR3 protein: CASSPMGNSANTGELFF
D gene: -; J gene: TRBJ1-1; V gene: TRBV14; clone size: once; CDR3 DNA: TGTGCCAGCAGCCAAGATGTACGATTGAACACTGAAGCTTTCTTT; CDR3 protein: CASSQDVRLNTEAFF
D gene: -; J gene: TRBJ1-6; V gene: TRBV11-2; clone size: -; CDR3 DNA: TGTGCCAGCAGCTTACAGCAGGTTAAGTCACCCCTCCACTTT; CDR3 protein: CASSLQQVKSPLHF
D gene: -; J gene: TRBJ2-1; V gene: TRBV5-1; clone size: -; CDR3 DNA: TGCGCCAGCAGCGACGGCGGGGCCTTCTTCTTC; CDR3 protein: CASSDGGAFFF
D gene: -; J gene: TRBJ1-5; V gene: TRBV2; clone size: -; CDR3 DNA: TGTGCCAGCAATCGTCGGGAGGGCAATCAGCCCCAGCATTTT; CDR3 protein: CASNRREGNQPQHF
D gene: TRBD2; J gene: TRBJ2-2; V gene: TRBV3-1/TRBV3-2; clone size: -; CDR3 DNA: TGTGCCAGCAGGGACCGGGGAGCGGGGCCCCGGGAGCTGTTTTTT; CDR3 protein: CASRDRGAGPRELFF
D gene: TRBD1; J gene: TRBJ2-7; V gene: TRBV7-8; clone size: -; CDR3 DNA: TGTGCCAGCAGCCGGGACAGGTCCTACGAGCAGTACTTC; CDR3 protein: CASSRDRSYEQYF
D gene: -; J gene: TRBJ1-2; V gene: TRBV3-1/TRBV3-2; clone size: -; CDR3 DNA: TGTGCCAGCAGCCAAGTGGCCGGGAGAGGATCTAACTATGGCTACACCTTC; CDR3 protein: CASSQVAGRGSNYGYTF
D gene: -; J gene: TRBJ1-1; V gene: TRBV30; clone size: -; CDR3 DNA: TGTGCCTGGAGTGGGATAGCGAACACTGAAGCTTTCTTT; CDR3 protein: CAWSGIANTEAFF
D gene: -; J gene: TRBJ1-5; V gene: TRBV19; clone size: -; CDR3 DNA: TGTGCCAGTAGTCACCGTCAGGGCAATCAGCCCCAGCATTTT; CDR3 protein: CASSHRQGNQPQHF
D gene: -; J gene: TRBJ1-6; V gene: TRBV7-6; clone size: -; CDR3 DNA: TGTGCCAGCAGCTTAGAGCCCGTTATCAATAATTCACCCCTCTACTTT; CDR3 protein: CASSLEPVINNSPLYF
D gene: TRBD2; J gene: TRBJ2-5; V gene: TRBV5-1; clone size: -; CDR3 DNA: TGCGCCAGCAGCCTCTATGGGACTAGCGGGGGCACGGAGACCCAGTACTTC; CDR3 protein: CASSLYGTSGGTETQYF
D gene: -; J gene: TRBJ2-3; V gene: TRBV29-1; clone size: -; CDR3 DNA: TGCAGGGTGGAGCGGAGCACAGATACGCAGTATTTT; CDR3 protein: CRVERSTDTQYF
D gene: TRBD1; J gene: TRBJ2-7; V gene: TRBV5-4; clone size: -; CDR3 DNA: TGTGCCAGCAGCTTGGACAGGGGGTCATACGAGCAGTACTTC; CDR3 protein: CASSLDRGSYEQYF
D gene: -; J gene: TRBJ1-6; V gene: TRBV19; clone size: -; CDR3 DNA: TGTGCCAGTAGTATTGAGGCGAGGGAATCACCCCTCCACTTT; CDR3 protein: CASSIEARESPLHF
D gene: -; J gene: TRBJ1-4; V gene: TRBV19; clone size: -; CDR3 DNA: TGTGCCAGTAGTATAGGCAGGGCAGGGGTTGAAAAACTGTTTTTT; CDR3 protein: CASSIGRAGVEKLFF
D gene: -; J gene: TRBJ1-3; V gene: TRBV5-4; clone size: -; CDR3 DNA: TGTGCCAGCAGCTTTCCAGGGGCTGGAAACACCATATATTTT; CDR3 protein: CASSFPGAGNTIYF
D gene: -; J gene: TRBJ1-2; V gene: TRBV2; clone size: -; CDR3 DNA: TGTGCCAGCAGTGAAGGTAACAGGGCTTACACCTTC; CDR3 protein: CASSEGNRAYTF
D gene: -; J gene: TRBJ2-5; V gene: TRBV6-1; clone size: -; CDR3 DNA: TGTGCCAGCAGTGAACGAGAGACCCAGTACTTC; CDR3 protein: CASSERETQYF
D gene: TRBD1; J gene: TRBJ2-1; V gene: TRBV5-1; clone size: -; CDR3 DNA: TGCGCCAGCAGCACGGGACAGAACAATGAGCAGTTCTTC; CDR3 protein: CASSTGQNNEQFF
D gene: -; J gene: TRBJ1-2; V gene: TRBV7-8; clone size: -; CDR3 DNA: TGTGCCAGCAGCCTGGGGAAAGAAGGCTACACCTTC; CDR3 protein: CASSLGKEGYTF
D gene: -; J gene: TRBJ2-5; V gene: TRBV18; clone size: -; CDR3 DNA: TGTGCCAGCTCACGACAAAGGGGGGAGACCCAGTACTTC; CDR3 protein: CASSRQRGETQYF
D gene: TRBD1; J gene: TRBJ2-7; V gene: TRBV7-2; clone size: -; CDR3 DNA: TGTGCCAGCAGCTTCACAGGGGGTTCCTACGAGCAGTACTTC; CDR3 protein: CASSFTGGSYEQYF
D gene: -; J gene: TRBJ2-7; V gene: TRBV5-1; clone size: -; CDR3 DNA: TGCGCCAGCAGCTTGGCCCCGGGACAAGCCTACGAGCAGTACTTC; CDR3 protein: CASSLAPGQAYEQYF
D gene: -; J gene: TRBJ2-2; V gene: TRBV6-2/TRBV6-3; clone size: -; CDR3 DNA: TGTGCCAGCAGTTACTCTGGGGTATCCACCGGGGAGCTGTTTTTT; CDR3 protein: CASSYSGVSTGELFF
D gene: -; J gene: TRBJ1-3; V gene: TRBV11-2; clone size: -; CDR3 DNA: TGTGCCAGCAGCCCTAGACCAGTGCAGACGTCCTCTGGAAACACCATATATTTT; CDR3 protein: CASSPRPVQTSSGNTIYF
D gene: -; J gene: TRBJ2-5; V gene: TRBV12-3/TRBV12-4; clone size: -; CDR3 DNA: TGTGCCAGCAGTTCCCCCGTGTTAGAGACCCAGTACTTC; CDR3 protein: CASSSPVLETQYF
D gene: -; J gene: TRBJ2-3; V gene: TRBV18; clone size: -; CDR3 DNA: TGTGCCAGCTCCCAAGCCCCGAGGCTAGGTCCAGATACGCAGTATTTT; CDR3 protein: CASSQAPRLGPDTQYF
D gene: -; J gene: TRBJ1-5; V gene: TRBV6-5; clone size: -; CDR3 DNA: TGTGCCAGCACGAGGGTCGAAGGCAATCAGCCCCAGCATTTT; CDR3 protein: CASTRVEGNQPQHF
D gene: -; J gene: TRBJ1-2; V gene: TRBV7-9; clone size: medium-sized; CDR3 DNA: TGTGCCAGCAGCTCCAACTCAAAAGAGTCTGGCTACACCTTC; CDR3 protein: CASSSNSKESGYTF
D gene: -; J gene: TRBJ2-6; V gene: TRBV9; clone size: -; CDR3 DNA: TGTGCCAGCAGCCCGACGGGCTCTGGGGCCAACGTCCTGACTTTC; CDR3 protein: CASSPTGSGANVLTF
D gene: -; J gene: TRBJ1-6; V gene: TRBV5-1; clone size: -; CDR3 DNA: TGCGCCAGCAGCCCGGGAAGTAATTCACCCCTCCACTTT; CDR3 protein: CASSPGSNSPLHF
D gene: -; J gene: TRBJ1-1; V gene: TRBV7-3; clone size: -; CDR3 DNA: TGTGCCAGCAGCCCGTTTGGTGGCATGAACACTGAAGCTTTCTTT; CDR3 protein: CASSPFGGMNTEAFF
D gene: -; J gene: TRBJ1-3; V gene: TRBV19; clone size: -; CDR3 DNA: TGTGCCAGTAGTATGAGGAGCTCTGGAAACACCATATATTTT; CDR3 protein: CASSMRSSGNTIYF
D gene: TRBD2; J gene: TRBJ2-3; V gene: TRBV29-1; clone size: -; CDR3 DNA: TGCAGCGTGCGGACTAGCGGGAGCACAGATACGCAGTATTTT; CDR3 protein: CSVRTSGSTDTQYF
D gene: -; J gene: TRBJ1-5; V gene: TRBV2; clone size: -; CDR3 DNA: TGTGCCAGCAGTGACAGGGAGGTTCAGCCCCAGCATTTT; CDR3 protein: CASSDREVQPQHF
D gene: TRBD1; J gene: TRBJ2-1; V gene: TRBV5-1; clone size: -; CDR3 DNA: TGCGCCAGCAGCTTGAGAGGACAGGACTACAATGAGCAGTTCTTC; CDR3 protein: CASSLRGQDYNEQFF
D gene: -; J gene: TRBJ2-1; V gene: TRBV5-1; clone size: -; CDR3 DNA: TGCGCCAGCAGCTTGGTTTGGAATGAGCAGTTCTTC; CDR3 protein: CASSLVWNEQFF
D gene: TRBD1; J gene: TRBJ2-7; V gene: TRBV18; clone size: -; CDR3 DNA: TGTGCCAGTAGGACAGGTGACTACGAGCAGTACTTC; CDR3 protein: CASRTGDYEQYF
D gene: -; J gene: TRBJ2-3; V gene: TRBV10-3; clone size: -; CDR3 DNA: TGTGCCATCGGAGCAGATACGCAGTATTTT; CDR3 protein: CAIGADTQYF